This is a list of T cell receptor beta chains from one sample in a study of technical replicates of blood from a few donors. The method was immunoSEQ multiplex PCR; TCRdb's version includes in-frame clones alone and lacks a portion of them. Among tens of thousands of clones listed, approximately 86% were seen once. The sample comprised PBMCs. These receptors were taken from a human donor in good health. Some clones in this sample may be carry-over from other donors' samples. Both conserved end residues are part of each CDR3. The D gene is left open where the match is weak.

d_call v_call cdr3_aa
NA TRBV21-1 CASSKDGDSYSPLHF
TRBD1 TRBV6-1 CASRYTGDSGNTIYF
TRBD2 TRBV10-3 CATSASGSVADTQYF
TRBD2 TRBV25-1 CASSEYSGRDTDTQYF
NA TRBV11-2 CASSLDLALSGEKLFF
NA TRBV7-3 CASSQEPRGSGTDTQYF
TRBD1 TRBV7-6 CASSLANWDRGNTEAFF
NA TRBV5-1 CASSLGAPPSTGELFF
NA TRBV7-8 CASSILSYEQYF
NA TRBV6-1 CASIGGGYGYTF
NA TRBV4-1 CASSPQGNEQFF
NA TRBV7-6 CASSTTTDTQYF
NA TRBV5-4 CASVTRGANYGYTF
TRBD2 TRBV30 CAWTGTSDYEQYF
TRBD2 TRBV7-6 CASSLDLAGEQYF
TRBD2 TRBV7-3 CASSEETSPGVEQFF
NA TRBV7-9 CASSLGTNHNEQFF
TRBD1 TRBV25-1 CASRAPTGYTEAFF
NA TRBV20-1 CSARGQNEQFF
TRBD2 TRBV4-2 CASSLGTSGTYEQYF
TRBD2 TRBV5-1 CASSLASGGADEQFF
NA TRBV19 CASSIAGRAAEAFF